This is a list of T cell receptor beta chains from one sample in a study of blood T cell repertoires in COVID-19. TCRdb keeps only in-frame clones here, not all; method: immunoSEQ multiplex PCR. The table lists some 230,000 clones, about 85% of them singletons. Sequenced material: peripheral blood. The receptors were gathered from a man aged 50 to 60 who had recovered from COVID-19. The CDR3 runs from the conserved cysteine through the conserved F or W. The D gene is left open where the match is weak. Rows give clone size only sometimes, using once, few, many, or a class for an expanded clone.

abundance	d_gene	v_gene	j_gene	CDR3nt	CDR3aa
.	TRBD1	TRBV30	TRBJ1-6	TGTGCCTGGAGTCCAACCACAGGGGGCAATTCACCCCTCCACTTT	CAWSPTTGGNSPLHF
.	TRBD1	TRBV28	TRBJ1-1	TGTGCCAGCAGTTTATTAGGGACAGGAGCCCTGAATGAAGCTTTCTTT	CASSLLGTGALNEAFF
.	TRBD1	TRBV10-2	TRBJ2-7	TGCGCCAGCAGTACGAACAGGGGGCCTGGGGAGCAGTACTTC	CASSTNRGPGEQYF
.	TRBD2	TRBV5-1	TRBJ2-1	TGCGCCAGCAGCTCCGCGGGAGGAGGGTACAATGAGCAGTTCTTC	CASSSAGGGYNEQFF
.	TRBD1	TRBV19	TRBJ2-5	TGTGCCAGTAGTACGACAGGGGGGTTCTACTTC	CASSTTGGFYF
.	TRBD2	TRBV5-4	TRBJ2-5	TGTGCCAGCAGCTTGGGGGGGGAGGGCCGGCAGACCCAGTACTTC	CASSLGGEGRQTQYF
.	TRBD2	TRBV11-2	TRBJ2-1	TGTGCCAGCAGCCGTACAGCCGGGACTAGCGGATACAATGAGCAGTTCTTC	CASSRTAGTSGYNEQFF
few	TRBD2	TRBV10-2	TRBJ2-7	TGCGCCAGCAATTACGGGACTAGGACGGACGAGCAGTACTTC	CASNYGTRTDEQYF
once	.	TRBV9	TRBJ1-2	TGTGCCAGCAGCGTAGGCGGTTATGGCTACACCTTC	CASSVGGYGYTF
.	.	TRBV14	TRBJ2-7	TGTGCCAGCAGCCAAGATGGAAACTACCCTTTTTACGAGCAGTACTTC	CASSQDGNYPFYEQYF
.	.	TRBV19	TRBJ2-3	TGTGCCAGTAGTAATAGCGGATCCACAGATACGCAGTATTTT	CASSNSGSTDTQYF
.	TRBD2	TRBV28	TRBJ2-7	TGTGCCAGCAGCCTGCTCGGCGGGGGAGGGGAGCAGTACTTC	CASSLLGGGGEQYF
.	.	TRBV6-6	TRBJ2-7	TGTGCCAGCAGTCAGGACCCAAGGGGCTCCTACGAGCAGTACTTC	CASSQDPRGSYEQYF
.	TRBD1	TRBV7-9	TRBJ2-7	TGTGCCAGCAGCCCGCAGATTTCCGGGACAGGTTCCTACGAGCAGTACTTC	CASSPQISGTGSYEQYF
.	.	TRBV29-1	TRBJ2-3	TGCAGCGTTGATAAGGGGATGTACACAGATACGCAGTATTTT	CSVDKGMYTDTQYF
.	TRBD2	TRBV5-4	TRBJ2-3	TGTGCCAGCAGCTTGGGACTAGCGGGTGGCACAGATACGCAGTATTTT	CASSLGLAGGTDTQYF
.	.	TRBV5-1	TRBJ2-5	TGCGCCAGCAGCTTGTTTGGCGAGCGTAGGAGATTCCAAGAGACCCAGTACTTC	CASSLFGERRRFQETQYF
.	.	TRBV3-1/TRBV3-2	TRBJ1-5	TGTGCCAGCAGCCAAGATTTATCAACTCCCCAGCATTTT	CASSQDLSTPQHF
.	TRBD1	TRBV10-1	TRBJ2-1	TGCGCCAGCAGGGACAGGGTATCGGATGAGCAGTTCTTC	CASRDRVSDEQFF
.	.	TRBV19	TRBJ1-2	TGTGCCACCAGTATTCCTGGAGGGGCGGACGGCTACACCTTC	CATSIPGGADGYTF
.	TRBD2	TRBV9	TRBJ2-1	TGTGCCAGCAGCGCTCCGGGACTAGCGGGACCACTGATCTCCTACAATGAGCAGTTCTTC	CASSAPGLAGPLISYNEQFF
.	TRBD2	TRBV9	TRBJ2-1	TGTGCCAGCAGCAAACGGTCTTCTAGCGGGAGTTACAATGAGCAGTTCTTC	CASSKRSSSGSYNEQFF
.	TRBD1	TRBV19	TRBJ2-7	TGTGCCAGTAGCCCGGGACAGGGGACCTACGAGCAGTACTTC	CASSPGQGTYEQYF
.	.	TRBV2	TRBJ2-2	TGTGCCAGCAGTGGCAGGGACACCGGGGAGCTGTTTTTT	CASSGRDTGELFF
.	TRBD1	TRBV7-2	TRBJ1-4	TGTGCCAGCAGCTACGGACAGGGAATAGGTGAAAAACTGTTTTTT	CASSYGQGIGEKLFF
.	TRBD1	TRBV27	TRBJ2-1	TGTGCCAGCCGGGACAGCTCCTACAATGAGCAGTTCTTC	CASRDSSYNEQFF
.	.	TRBV4-2	TRBJ2-1	TGTGCCAGCAGCCCGGGACAACAGAGCTACAATGAGCAGTTCTTC	CASSPGQQSYNEQFF
.	TRBD2	TRBV19	TRBJ2-2	TGTGCCAGTAGTAGGCCAGCGGGAGGGCCAGCCGGGGAGCTGTTTTTT	CASSRPAGGPAGELFF
few	.	TRBV5-1	TRBJ1-1	TGCGCCAGCAGCTTGATGGGGCTACGAATGAACACTGAAGCTTTCTTT	CASSLMGLRMNTEAFF
.	.	TRBV5-1	TRBJ2-7	TGCGCCAGCAGCTCACAACCAAGCTCCTACGAGCAGTACTTC	CASSSQPSSYEQYF
once	TRBD1	TRBV5-1	TRBJ2-7	TGCGCCAGCCGTACCGACAGGGGCTCCTACGAGCAGTACTTC	CASRTDRGSYEQYF
.	TRBD1	TRBV19	TRBJ2-7	TGTGCCAGTAGTATCAGCTTTCCGGGACAGGGGTTTTACTTC	CASSISFPGQGFYF
.	TRBD1	TRBV18	TRBJ1-5	TGTGCCAGCTCACTCCCCGGGACAGGGAATCAGCCCCAGCATTTT	CASSLPGTGNQPQHF
.	TRBD2	TRBV6-5	TRBJ2-5	TGTGCCAGCAGTTACCCGGGGCGGGAGGGCCAGGAGACCCAGTACTTC	CASSYPGREGQETQYF
few	TRBD1	TRBV14	TRBJ1-6	TGTGCCAGCAGCCAAGATCGGGGAGACAGGGCCGATAATTCACCCCTCCACTTT	CASSQDRGDRADNSPLHF
once	TRBD1	TRBV14	TRBJ1-2	TGTGCCAGCAGCCTAAAAGGGACAGGCTATGGCTACACCTTC	CASSLKGTGYGYTF
.	TRBD2	TRBV30	TRBJ2-3	TGTGCCTGTCTGAATCTCCTCGGCCGGGAGGGCCTAAGGAACACAGATACGCAGTATTTT	CACLNLLGREGLRNTDTQYF
.	.	TRBV11-3	TRBJ2-5	TGTGCCAGCAGCTTAACTACCGGGACTGGGGCCCAGTACTTC	CASSLTTGTGAQYF
.	TRBD1	TRBV5-5	TRBJ1-2	TGTGCCAGCAGCCTGGACAGGGCTAACTATGGCTACACCTTC	CASSLDRANYGYTF
.	TRBD1	TRBV28	TRBJ2-1	TGTGCCAGCAGTGACCGGGGACAGGCCGCTCTCTACAATGAGCAGTTCTTC	CASSDRGQAALYNEQFF
.	.	TRBV11-2	TRBJ1-2	TGTGCCAGCACTACAAGGGGCAGGGAAGAGTTCTATGGCTACACCTTC	CASTTRGREEFYGYTF
.	TRBD2	TRBV18	TRBJ2-7	TGTGCCAGCTCACCAACCTTCTGGACTAGCGGGGCGACACCCTCCTACGAGCAGTACTTC	CASSPTFWTSGATPSYEQYF
.	TRBD1	TRBV28	TRBJ1-4	TGTGCCAGCAGTTCCTCTCGACAGGGGGGAGGTGGAAAACTGTTTTTT	CASSSSRQGGGGKLFF
.	TRBD2	TRBV20-1	TRBJ2-3	TGCAGTGCTAGTCGGCGGGAGGGTAAAGATACGCAGTATTTT	CSASRREGKDTQYF
.	TRBD1	TRBV18	TRBJ2-7	TGTGCCAGCTCACGCGGACAGGGGTCCTACGAGCAGTACTTC	CASSRGQGSYEQYF
.	TRBD1	TRBV24-1	TRBJ1-2	TGTGCCACTGAAAGCAGGGGGTATGGCTACACCTTC	CATESRGYGYTF
.	.	TRBV27	TRBJ2-7	TGTGCCAGCAGTTTACAGGGGGGAGCCTACGAGCAGTACTTC	CASSLQGGAYEQYF